A selection of T cell receptor beta chains follows, all from one sample in a study of T cell responses to AZD1222 COVID-19 vaccine. Sequenced by immunoSEQ multiplex PCR; TCRdb stores in-frame clones only, minus some. The sample carries 45,000 to 65,000 clones, approximately 86% recorded once. Material: peripheral blood, obtained 28 days after the second AZD1222 dose. The receptor set was obtained from an adult who received the AZD1222 COVID-19 vaccine. CDR3s include the opening cysteine and the closing phenylalanine or tryptophan. D genes are given only for firm matches. Only some rows state a clone size, as once, few, many or a class for expanded clones.

d_call clone_size j_call v_call cdr3_aa cdr3_nt
TRBD2 - TRBJ2-3 TRBV30 CAWSGSGSADTQYF TGTGCCTGGAGCGGCAGCGGGAGCGCAGATACGCAGTATTTT
- - TRBJ2-6 TRBV9 CASSGPGGSGANVLTF TGTGCCAGCAGCGGCCCCGGGGGCTCTGGGGCCAACGTCCTGACTTTC
- - TRBJ2-7 TRBV23-1 CASSLRALGTVAYEQYF TGCGCCAGCAGTCTCCGAGCCCTCGGGACGGTCGCCTACGAGCAGTACTTC
TRBD2 once TRBJ2-7 TRBV10-3 CAISEYEASGIQAYEQYF TGTGCCATCAGTGAGTATGAGGCTAGCGGGATTCAGGCCTACGAGCAGTACTTC
TRBD1 - TRBJ1-4 TRBV30 CAWSAGTGDEKLFF TGTGCCTGGAGCGCCGGGACAGGGGACGAAAAACTGTTTTTT
- - TRBJ1-4 TRBV4-1 CASSQGPNEKLFF TGCGCCAGCAGCCAAGGGCCAAATGAAAAACTGTTTTTT
TRBD2 once TRBJ2-1 TRBV27 CASSRRVGTSGNEQFF TGTGCCAGCAGTCGCCGGGTGGGGACTAGCGGGAATGAGCAGTTCTTC
- few TRBJ2-3 TRBV5-6 CASSYPPGRISTDTQYF TGTGCCAGCAGCTATCCGCCGGGACGGATAAGCACAGATACGCAGTATTTT
- few TRBJ2-7 TRBV4-1 CASSQEWGSSHEQYF TGCGCCAGCAGCCAAGAGTGGGGGAGTTCCCACGAGCAGTACTTC
TRBD2 - TRBJ2-3 TRBV10-1 CASPGLAGGITDTQYF TGCGCCAGCCCCGGGCTAGCGGGAGGGATCACAGATACGCAGTATTTT
- few TRBJ1-3 TRBV28 CASLPGPGNTIYF TGTGCCAGCCTTCCGGGGCCTGGAAACACCATATATTTT
- - TRBJ2-7 TRBV5-3 CARSLGSGRYEQYF TGTGCCAGAAGCTTGGGGAGCGGGCGTTACGAGCAGTACTTC
- - TRBJ2-7 TRBV6-1 CASSEVWSSYEQYF TGTGCCAGCAGTGAAGTGTGGAGCTCCTACGAGCAGTACTTC
TRBD1 few TRBJ2-7 TRBV24-1 CATSDPGTGVEQYF TGTGCCACCAGTGACCCCGGGACAGGGGTCGAGCAGTACTTC
- - TRBJ2-2 TRBV3-1/TRBV3-2 CASSQRQTTNTGELFF TGTGCCAGCAGCCAAAGACAGACAACAAACACCGGGGAGCTGTTTTTT
TRBD2 - TRBJ2-5 TRBV7-9 CASRWEGETQYF TGTGCCAGCAGATGGGAGGGGGAGACCCAGTACTTC
TRBD1 - TRBJ1-2 TRBV28 CASRGTPGGFGYTF TGTGCCAGCAGAGGTACACCAGGGGGCTTTGGCTACACCTTC
TRBD1 - TRBJ1-2 TRBV12-3/TRBV12-4 CASSQQGVQGYTF TGTGCCAGCAGCCAACAGGGGGTGCAGGGCTACACCTTC
- - TRBJ1-2 TRBV29-1 CSVDYGYTF TGCAGCGTTGACTATGGCTACACCTTC
- few TRBJ1-5 TRBV28 CASSPSGRDSNQPQHF TGTGCCAGCAGTCCGTCGGGCCGCGATAGCAATCAGCCCCAGCATTTT
- - TRBJ2-4 TRBV18 CASSPAKLAKNIQYF TGTGCCAGCTCACCAGCGAAGTTAGCCAAAAACATTCAGTACTTC
- - TRBJ2-1 TRBV7-2 CASSLSYLNEQFF TGTGCCAGCAGCTTATCTTACCTCAATGAGCAGTTCTTC
TRBD2 - TRBJ2-1 TRBV5-8 CASSQGLAGSEQFF TGTGCCAGCAGCCAGGGACTAGCGGGTAGTGAGCAGTTCTTC
- - TRBJ2-5 TRBV12-3/TRBV12-4 CASSLEGETQYF TGTGCCAGCAGTTTGGAGGGAGAGACCCAGTACTTC
- - TRBJ1-5 TRBV19 CATAPRGAVSNQPQHF TGTGCCACAGCGCCTCGGGGGGCCGTAAGCAATCAGCCCCAGCATTTT
- - TRBJ2-1 TRBV7-6 CASSLVKGRHNEQFF TGTGCCAGCAGCTTAGTTAAGGGGCGGCACAATGAGCAGTTCTTC
TRBD1 - TRBJ2-1 TRBV25-1 CASSDTGGPSYNEQFF TGTGCCAGCAGTGATACAGGGGGTCCCTCCTACAATGAGCAGTTCTTC
TRBD1 once TRBJ2-7 TRBV28 CASSPRTGGSYEQYF TGTGCCAGCAGTCCCCGGACAGGGGGCTCCTACGAGCAGTACTTC
TRBD1 - TRBJ2-5 TRBV30 CAWSVGTGVETQYF TGTGCCTGGAGCGTCGGGACAGGTGTAGAGACCCAGTACTTC
- - TRBJ2-4 TRBV11-3 CASSLRLSPANQNIQYF TGTGCCAGCAGCCTACGATTGTCCCCGGCTAATCAAAACATTCAGTACTTC
- few TRBJ1-3 TRBV11-3 CASSQPVRSGNTIYF TGTGCCAGCAGCCAGCCCGTTAGGTCTGGAAACACCATATATTTT
- few TRBJ1-6 TRBV23-1 CASSQSPRPYNSPLHF TGCGCCAGCAGTCAATCCCCCAGGCCCTATAATTCACCCCTCCACTTT
- - TRBJ2-1 TRBV19 CASSIDRDWGYNEQFF TGTGCCAGTAGTATAGACCGGGACTGGGGCTACAATGAGCAGTTCTTC
- - TRBJ1-5 TRBV6-4 CASSDPDSQPYSNQPQHF TGTGCCAGCAGTGACCCAGACTCGCAACCTTATAGCAATCAGCCCCAGCATTTT
- - TRBJ2-1 TRBV4-1 CASSQGIGHYNEQFF TGCGCCAGCAGCCAAGGGATCGGACACTACAATGAGCAGTTCTTC
TRBD2 - TRBJ2-3 TRBV24-1 CATSDALAGITDTQYF TGTGCCACCAGTGATGCACTAGCGGGGATCACAGATACGCAGTATTTT
TRBD2 - TRBJ2-7 TRBV4-1 CASSQINMGLAEEGQYF TGCGCCAGCAGCCAAATAAATATGGGACTAGCGGAGGAGGGGCAGTACTTC
- - TRBJ1-4 TRBV12-3/TRBV12-4 CASTPRTNEKLFF TGTGCCAGCACCCCCCGCACTAATGAAAAACTGTTTTTT
TRBD2 - TRBJ2-7 TRBV6-5 CASRVASGSYEQYF TGTGCCAGCAGGGTCGCTAGCGGGAGTTACGAGCAGTACTTC
- - TRBJ1-5 TRBV19 CASSMLESNQPQHF TGTGCCAGTAGTATGTTGGAGAGCAATCAGCCCCAGCATTTT
- - TRBJ1-2 TRBV30 CAWSVQGGPYGYTF TGTGCCTGGAGTGTACAGGGAGGGCCCTATGGCTACACCTTC
- once TRBJ2-7 TRBV7-2 CASSLSTASSYEQYF TGTGCCAGCAGCTTATCAACAGCGAGCTCCTACGAGCAGTACTTC